Listed below are T cell receptor beta chains from one sample, sequenced in a study of OX40 agonist ivuxolimab in advanced cancers. Generated by immunoSEQ multiplex PCR, the TCRdb table keeps only in-frame clones and is missing some. Here the sample spans tens of thousands of clones, more than 80% being singletons. The sequenced sample was CD4+ or CD8+ T cells sorted from blood, obtained in a trial of the OX40 agonist ivuxolimab. All receptors derive from an adult with an advanced solid tumor such as melanoma, head and neck, liver or kidney cancer. The CDR3 runs from the conserved cysteine through the conserved F or W. The order of the fields is clone size, V gene, D gene, J gene, CDR3 protein, CDR3 DNA. A D gene is named only where the DNA matches it firmly. Clone sizes are given selectively: once, few, many, or a class where the clone is expanded.

.	TRBV19	.	TRBJ2-3	CASSPNAALSDTQYF	TGTGCCAGTAGCCCCAATGCCGCACTCTCAGATACGCAGTATTTT
.	TRBV29-1	TRBD2	TRBJ2-3	CSVLGTTRTDTQYF	TGCAGCGTTCTTGGGACTACTCGCACAGATACGCAGTATTTT
once	TRBV5-5	.	TRBJ1-1	CASSLWGYEAFF	TGTGCCAGCAGCTTGTGGGGGTATGAAGCTTTCTTT
.	TRBV5-1	.	TRBJ1-3	CASSEKSPGLTTAGNTIYF	TGCGCCAGCAGCGAAAAAAGCCCGGGACTGACAACCGCTGGAAACACCATATATTTT
.	TRBV5-1	.	TRBJ2-5	CASSFPGRQETQYF	TGCGCCAGCAGCTTTCCCGGCAGACAAGAGACCCAGTACTTC
.	TRBV5-1	TRBD1	TRBJ1-4	CASSLATGDEKLFF	TGCGCCAGCAGCTTGGCCACAGGGGATGAAAAACTGTTTTTT
.	TRBV19	TRBD1	TRBJ2-3	CASSISRWDRHTDTQYF	TGTGCCAGTAGTATAAGCAGGTGGGACAGACACACAGATACGCAGTATTTT
.	TRBV11-1	.	TRBJ1-1	CASSLAAGANTEAFF	TGTGCCAGCAGCTTAGCGGCAGGGGCGAACACTGAAGCTTTCTTT
few	TRBV19	.	TRBJ2-7	CASSTRGPYEQYF	TGTGCCAGTAGTACCAGGGGTCCCTACGAGCAGTACTTC
.	TRBV6-1	.	TRBJ1-5	CASRQGRISNQPQHF	TGTGCCAGCAGGCAAGGACGGATTAGCAATCAGCCCCAGCATTTT
once	TRBV5-6	TRBD2	TRBJ2-2	CASSLVFLAGAGELFF	TGTGCCAGCAGCTTGGTTTTTCTAGCGGGGGCCGGGGAGCTGTTTTTT
.	TRBV28	.	TRBJ2-5	CASSLGETQYF	TGTGCCAGCAGTTTAGGAGAGACCCAGTACTTC
once	TRBV4-1	.	TRBJ1-5	CASSQGLGQPQHF	TGCGCCAGCAGCCAAGGGCTTGGTCAGCCCCAGCATTTT
.	TRBV11-2	.	TRBJ1-3	CASSFTLPSSGNTIYF	TGTGCCAGCAGCTTTACCTTACCAAGCTCTGGAAACACCATATATTTT
.	TRBV10-1	TRBD2	TRBJ2-7	CASSDPSGRASGEQYF	TGCGCCAGCAGTGACCCTAGCGGGAGGGCCTCGGGGGAGCAGTACTTC
.	TRBV19	.	TRBJ1-1	CARENRASNTEAFF	TGTGCCAGGGAAAATCGAGCGTCGAACACTGAAGCTTTCTTT
once	TRBV6-4	TRBD2	TRBJ2-1	CASSDSGSGDYNEQFF	TGTGCCAGCAGTGACTCTGGCAGCGGGGACTACAATGAGCAGTTCTTC
once	TRBV7-9	.	TRBJ2-1	CASSLGSPQVNEQFF	TGTGCCAGCAGCTTAGGGAGCCCACAGGTCAATGAGCAGTTCTTC
.	TRBV5-6	TRBD1	TRBJ2-5	CASSLGQGETQYF	TGTGCCAGCAGCCTTGGACAGGGAGAGACCCAGTACTTC
.	TRBV2	.	TRBJ2-7	CASCNTVDYEQYF	TGTGCCAGCTGTAACACCGTGGACTACGAGCAGTACTTC
.	TRBV6-4	.	TRBJ1-4	CASTQPTNVTGEKLFF	TGTGCCAGCACCCAACCCACTAACGTAACAGGTGAAAAACTGTTTTTT
.	TRBV19	TRBD1	TRBJ1-1	CASSRTGMDTEAFF	TGTGCCAGTAGCCGGACAGGCATGGACACTGAAGCTTTCTTT
.	TRBV4-1	TRBD2	TRBJ2-3	CASSQESGLATSDTQYF	TGCGCCAGCAGCCAAGAGAGCGGACTAGCAACATCAGATACGCAGTATTTT